The clone carrying this T cell receptor beta chain was seen ten or more times. What it binds is unknown. The CDR3 runs to 17 residues. The V gene lost 1 base and the J gene lost 3 bases, with 17 bases spanning the gap. CDR1 is MGHRA and CDR2 is YSYEKL in the germline V gene. Overall study findings and caveats: The TCR gene usage of tumor memory CD4+ T cells clustered together with blood and lymph node memory CD4+ cells and with lymph node naive CD4+ cells. Whole repertoires were not studied in the larger cohort, only one V-J beta rearrangement.

The sorted Tregs were CD4+CD25+CD127-/low cells. TCRdb re-called the 5' RACE reads through MiXCR, storing one row per CDR3 protein. The sample records around 50,000 distinct CDR3 sequences, approximately 26% being singletons. The J gene is TRBJ2-3, the V gene TRBV4-1, with D perhaps TRBD1 or TRBD2 (7 bases each). The sequencing sample was made of tumor-infiltrating Tregs sorted from the breast tumor. This clonotype was obtained from a female donor with breast cancer. The CDR3 bases are TGCGCCAGCAGCCAAGGTCCTAGGCAGGGGGGGACAGATACGCAGTATTTT. This codes for CASSQGPRQGGTDTQYF.